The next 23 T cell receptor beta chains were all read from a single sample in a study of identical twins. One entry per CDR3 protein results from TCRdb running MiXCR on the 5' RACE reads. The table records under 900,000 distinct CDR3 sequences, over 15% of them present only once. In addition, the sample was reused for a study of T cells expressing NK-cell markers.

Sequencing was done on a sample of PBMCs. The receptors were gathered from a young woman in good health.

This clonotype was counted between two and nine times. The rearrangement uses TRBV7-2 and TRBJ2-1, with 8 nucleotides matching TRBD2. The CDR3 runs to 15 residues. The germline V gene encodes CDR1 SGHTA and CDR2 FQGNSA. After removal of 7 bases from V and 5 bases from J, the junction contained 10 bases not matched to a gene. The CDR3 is CASTQSGGGNNEQFF. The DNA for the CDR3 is TGTGCCAGCACCCAGTCGGGCGGGGGGAACAATGAGCAGTTCTTC. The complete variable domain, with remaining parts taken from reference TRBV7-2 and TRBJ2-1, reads GAGVSQSPSNKVTEKGKDVELRCDPISGHTALYWYRQSLGQGLEFLIYFQGNSAPDKSGLPSDRFSAERTGGSVSTLTIQRTQQEDSAVYLCASTQSGGGNNEQFFGPGTRLTVL.

The CDR3 nucleotides read TGCAGTGCTAGTCTGCTAGCACCCTACGAGCAGTACTTC. Its translation is CSASLLAPYEQYF. V and J are TRBV20-1 and TRBJ2-7; possibly TRBD2 for D (5 bases). Per germline, CDR1 DFQATT and CDR2 SNEGSKA (reference sequence). This CDR3 is 13 amino acids long. V lost 3 bases to trimming and J lost 2 bases, with 11 bases between them.

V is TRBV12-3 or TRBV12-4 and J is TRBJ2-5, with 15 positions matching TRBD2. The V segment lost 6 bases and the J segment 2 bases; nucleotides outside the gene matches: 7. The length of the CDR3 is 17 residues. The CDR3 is CASRSGLAGGRQETQYF. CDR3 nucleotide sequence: TGTGCCAGCAGATCGGGACTAGCGGGAGGACGACAAGAGACCCAGTACTTC.

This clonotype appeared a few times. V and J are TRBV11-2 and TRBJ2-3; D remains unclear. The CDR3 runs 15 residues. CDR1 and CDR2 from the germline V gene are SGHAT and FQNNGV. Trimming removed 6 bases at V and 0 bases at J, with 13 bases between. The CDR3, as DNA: TGTGCCAGCAGTGAAGTCTTATCTAGCACAGATACGCAGTATTTT. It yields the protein CASSEVLSSTDTQYF.

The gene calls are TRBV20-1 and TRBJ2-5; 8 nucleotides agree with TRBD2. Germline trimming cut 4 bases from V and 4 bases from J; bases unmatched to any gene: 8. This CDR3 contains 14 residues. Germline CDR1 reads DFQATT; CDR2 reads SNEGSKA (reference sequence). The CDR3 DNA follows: TGCAGTGCTATCCCTAGCGGGCCTGGAGAGACCCAGTACTTC. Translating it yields CSAIPSGPGETQYF.

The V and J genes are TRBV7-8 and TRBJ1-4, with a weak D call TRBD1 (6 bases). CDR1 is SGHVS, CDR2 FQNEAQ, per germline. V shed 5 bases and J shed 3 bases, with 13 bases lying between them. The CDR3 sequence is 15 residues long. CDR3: CASSRWGAANEKLFF. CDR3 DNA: TGTGCCAGCAGCCGCTGGGGGGCGGCTAATGAAAAACTGTTTTTT.

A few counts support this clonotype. CDR3 residues: CASSRTVGHLAKNIQYF. In DNA form, the CDR3 reads TGTGCCAGCAGCCGGACAGTCGGGCACCTAGCCAAAAACATTCAGTACTTC. The chain is built from TRBV3-1 and TRBJ2-4; possible D gene TRBD1, 6 bases. The CDR3 is made up of 17 amino acids. V shed 4 bases and J shed 0 bases, with 16 bases lying between them. Germline assignment: CDR1 LGHDT and CDR2 YNNKEL (reference sequence).

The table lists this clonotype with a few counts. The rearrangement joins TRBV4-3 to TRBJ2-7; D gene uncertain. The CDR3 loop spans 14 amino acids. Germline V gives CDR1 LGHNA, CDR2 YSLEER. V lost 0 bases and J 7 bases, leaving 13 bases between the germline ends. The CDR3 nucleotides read TGCGCCAGCAGCCAAGAGGTATCCGAGCCAGAGCAGTACTTC. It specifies CASSQEVSEPEQYF.

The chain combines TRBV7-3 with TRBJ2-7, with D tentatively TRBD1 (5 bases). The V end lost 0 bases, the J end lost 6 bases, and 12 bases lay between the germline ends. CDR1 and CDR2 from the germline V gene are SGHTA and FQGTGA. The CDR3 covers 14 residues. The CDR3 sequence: CASSLTREGLEQYF. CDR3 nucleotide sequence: TGTGCCAGCAGCTTAACCAGGGAAGGCCTCGAGCAGTACTTC.

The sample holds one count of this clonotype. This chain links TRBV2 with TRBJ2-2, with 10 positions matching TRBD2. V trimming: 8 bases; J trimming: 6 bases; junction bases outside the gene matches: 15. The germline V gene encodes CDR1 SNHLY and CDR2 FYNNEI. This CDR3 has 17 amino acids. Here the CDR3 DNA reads TGTGCCAGCCAGGTCGAGCGGGGGGGCCGGTTAGCCGGGGAGCTGTTTTTT. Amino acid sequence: CASQVERGGRLAGELFF.

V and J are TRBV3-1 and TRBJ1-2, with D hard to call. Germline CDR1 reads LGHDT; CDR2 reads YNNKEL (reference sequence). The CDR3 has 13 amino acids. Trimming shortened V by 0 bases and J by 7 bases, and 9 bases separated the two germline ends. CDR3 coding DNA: TGTGCCAGCAGCCAAGAAACGGGGTTTGGCTACACCTTC. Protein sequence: CASSQETGFGYTF.

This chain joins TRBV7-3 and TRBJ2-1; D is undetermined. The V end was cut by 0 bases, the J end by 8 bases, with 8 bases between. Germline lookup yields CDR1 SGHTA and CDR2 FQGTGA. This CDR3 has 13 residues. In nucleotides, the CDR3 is TGTGCCAGCAGCTTAACGTCCCGGGATGAGCAGTTCTTC. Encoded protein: CASSLTSRDEQFF.

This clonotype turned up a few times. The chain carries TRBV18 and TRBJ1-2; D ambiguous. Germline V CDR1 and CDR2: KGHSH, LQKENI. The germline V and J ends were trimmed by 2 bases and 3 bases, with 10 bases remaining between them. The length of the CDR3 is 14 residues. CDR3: CASSPEGSDYGYTF. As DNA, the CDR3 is TGTGCCAGCTCACCAGAGGGAAGTGACTATGGCTACACCTTC.

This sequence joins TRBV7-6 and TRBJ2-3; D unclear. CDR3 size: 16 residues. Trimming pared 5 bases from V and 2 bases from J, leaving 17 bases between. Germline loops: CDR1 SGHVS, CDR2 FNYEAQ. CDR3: CASSALAPSTTDTQYF. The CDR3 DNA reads TGTGCCAGCAGCGCCCTCGCCCCTTCCACCACAGATACGCAGTATTTT.

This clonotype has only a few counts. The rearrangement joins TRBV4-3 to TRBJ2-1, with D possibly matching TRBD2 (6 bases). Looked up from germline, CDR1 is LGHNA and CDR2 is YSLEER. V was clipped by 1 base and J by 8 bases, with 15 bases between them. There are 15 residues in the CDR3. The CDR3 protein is CASSQAGRTVDEQFF. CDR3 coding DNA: TGCGCCAGCAGCCAAGCGGGGAGGACTGTCGATGAGCAGTTCTTC.

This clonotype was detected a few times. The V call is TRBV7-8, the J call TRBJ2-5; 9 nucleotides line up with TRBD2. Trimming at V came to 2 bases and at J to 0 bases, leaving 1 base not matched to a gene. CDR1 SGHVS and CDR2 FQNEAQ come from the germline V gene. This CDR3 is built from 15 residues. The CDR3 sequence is CASSLLAGNQETQYF. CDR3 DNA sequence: TGTGCCAGCAGCTTACTAGCGGGGAACCAAGAGACCCAGTACTTC.

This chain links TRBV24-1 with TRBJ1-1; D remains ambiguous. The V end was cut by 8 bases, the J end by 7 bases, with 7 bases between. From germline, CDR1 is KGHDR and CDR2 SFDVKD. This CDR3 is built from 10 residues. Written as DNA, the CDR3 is TGTGCCACCATGCCCAGTGAAGCTTTCTTT. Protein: CATMPSEAFF.

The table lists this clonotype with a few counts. The CDR3 DNA sequence: TGTGCCAGCAGTCAAAGGTCCACTAGCACAGATACGCAGTATTTT. Translation: CASSQRSTSTDTQYF. The genes are TRBV27 and TRBJ2-3, with D uncertain. The CDR3 spans 15 residues. Trimming cost V 5 bases and J 0 bases, with 12 bases left between them. Germline V gene data show CDR1 as MNHEY and CDR2 as SMNVEV (reference sequence).

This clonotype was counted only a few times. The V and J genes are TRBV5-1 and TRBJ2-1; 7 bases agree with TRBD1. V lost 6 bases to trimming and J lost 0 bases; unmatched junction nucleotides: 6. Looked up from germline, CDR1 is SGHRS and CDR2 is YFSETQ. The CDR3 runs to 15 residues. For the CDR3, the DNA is TGCGCCAGCAATACGGACAGGAGCTCCTACAATGAGCAGTTCTTC. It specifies CASNTDRSSYNEQFF.

CDR3 sequence reads: CASSETSGGSNEQFF. CDR3 sequence (DNA): TGCGCCAGCAGCGAGACTAGCGGGGGGTCCAATGAGCAGTTCTTC. J is TRBJ2-1 and V is TRBV5-1; TRBD2 agrees at 13 bases. The CDR3 covers 15 residues. Looked up from germline, CDR1 is SGHRS and CDR2 is YFSETQ. V shed 4 bases and J 6 bases; nucleotides not matched to a gene: 4.

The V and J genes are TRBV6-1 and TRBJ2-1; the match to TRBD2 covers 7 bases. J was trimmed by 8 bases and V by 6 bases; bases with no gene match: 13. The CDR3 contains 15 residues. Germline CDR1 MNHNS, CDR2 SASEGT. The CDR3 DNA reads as TGTGCCAGCAGGGCCATAGCGGGCGGTTACGATGAGCAGTTCTTC. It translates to CASRAIAGGYDEQFF.

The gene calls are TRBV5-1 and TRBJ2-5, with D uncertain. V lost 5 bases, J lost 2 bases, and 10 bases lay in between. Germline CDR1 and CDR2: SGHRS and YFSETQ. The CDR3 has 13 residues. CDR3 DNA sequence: TGCGCCAGCAGTCCTGAGTGGCAAGAGACCCAGTACTTC. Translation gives CASSPEWQETQYF.

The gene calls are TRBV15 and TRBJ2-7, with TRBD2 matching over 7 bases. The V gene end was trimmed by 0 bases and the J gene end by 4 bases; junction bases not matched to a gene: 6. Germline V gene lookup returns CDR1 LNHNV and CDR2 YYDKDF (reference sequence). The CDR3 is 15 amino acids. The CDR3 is CATSRDLGTTYEQYF. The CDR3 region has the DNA TGTGCCACCAGCAGAGATTTGGGGACTACGTACGAGCAGTACTTC.